These 26 T cell receptor beta chains originate from one sample sequenced in a study of T cell changes during pregnancy in multiple sclerosis. TCRdb's copy holds only in-frame clones and misses some; the assay was immunoSEQ multiplex PCR. The sample includes about 100,000 clones, approximately 90% seen only once; the top ten take approximately 1.2%. Sequencing was performed on peripheral blood, taken in the second trimester of pregnancy. The receptors were gathered from a female donor with multiple sclerosis, enrolled in a pregnancy study.

The chain joins TRBV7-9 to TRBJ2-5; the match to TRBD1 covers 7 bases. Germline values: CDR1 SEHNR, CDR2 FQNEAQ (reference sequence). This CDR3 has 17 residues. V dropped 0 bases and J dropped 2; count of bases not matched to a gene: 9. The CDR3 sequence: CASSLAAPWTGQETQYF. DNA of the CDR3: TGTGCCAGCAGCTTAGCGGCACCGTGGACAGGTCAAGAGACCCAGTACTTC.

The CDR3, as DNA: TGTGCCAGCAGCCTGCAGGGATTGGTCGGCGGGGAGCTGTTTTTT. Translated: CASSLQGLVGGELFF. The chain couples TRBV9 to TRBJ2-2; D may be TRBD1 (5 bases). Germline V lookup: CDR1 SGDLS, CDR2 YYNGEE. The CDR3 runs 15 residues. The V gene lost 4 bases and the J gene lost 7 bases, with 17 bases spanning the gap.

The chain couples TRBV11-1 to TRBJ2-7; TRBD1 agrees at 8 bases. V lost 4 bases to trimming and J lost 1 base; unmatched junction nucleotides: 6. This CDR3 contains 15 residues. The V gene's germline CDR1 is SGHAT and CDR2 FQDESV (reference sequence). CDR3 loop: CASSWTGQGSYEQYF. CDR3 bases: TGTGCCAGCAGCTGGACAGGACAGGGATCCTACGAGCAGTACTTC.

V and J are TRBV7-8 and TRBJ2-1, with a possible D match to TRBD1 (6 bases). Trimming pared 9 bases from V and 3 bases from J, leaving 15 bases between. The germline gives CDR1 SGHVS, CDR2 FQNEAQ. The CDR3 length is 14 residues. CDR3 protein: CASAPARGYNEQFF. The CDR3 nucleotides are TGTGCCAGTGCCCCGGCCAGGGGCTACAATGAGCAGTTCTTC. Full variable domain (rest looked up from reference TRBV7-8 and TRBJ2-1): GAGVSQSPRYKVAKRGQDVALRCDPISGHVSLFWYQQALGQGPEFLTYFQNEAQLDKSGLPSDRFFAERPEGSVSTLKIQRTQQEDSAVYLCASAPARGYNEQFFGPGTRLTVL.

This chain links TRBV6-1 with TRBJ2-7, with TRBD2 matching 13 bases. The CDR3 contains 17 residues. Per germline, CDR1 MNHNS and CDR2 SASEGT. The trim removed 2 bases at V and 5 bases at J, leaving 9 bases unmatched. The CDR3 loop is CASSEWGLAGLGNEQYF. CDR3 nucleotides: TGTGCCAGCAGTGAATGGGGACTAGCGGGGTTGGGAAACGAGCAGTACTTC.

V and J are TRBV7-2 and TRBJ2-1; 11 bases are a match to TRBD2. V lost 5 bases and J lost 9; bases outside the gene matches: 18. Germline V CDR1 and CDR2: SGHTA, FQGNSA. The CDR3 totals 18 residues. The CDR3 DNA follows: TGTGCCAGCAGCATTTTAATAGCGGGAGGGGCCCTTATCAGTGAGCAGTTCTTC. Its translation: CASSILIAGGALISEQFF.

This sequence joins TRBV18 and TRBJ2-1; TRBD2 matches 7 bases. CDR1 and CDR2 from the germline V gene are KGHSH and LQKENI. The CDR3 extends over 15 amino acids. With V trimmed by 3 bases and J by 8 bases, 10 bases remained unmatched. Written as DNA, the CDR3 is TGTGCCAGCTCACCCCTTTCCCTGGCGGGGGATGAGCAGTTCTTC. It specifies CASSPLSLAGDEQFF.

The chain recombines TRBV5-6 with TRBJ2-7; D remains ambiguous. In germline, CDR1 is SGHDT, CDR2 YYEEEE. The CDR3 extends over 13 amino acids. Trimming stripped 3 bases from V and 6 bases from J, with 13 bases between. In DNA form, the CDR3 reads TGTGCCAGCAGCTATGCCCCTACCACCGAGCAGTACTTC. Its protein is CASSYAPTTEQYF.

CDR3 DNA: TGTGCCAGCAGCTTAGAAGGACAGGCCATCTATGGCTACACCTTC. The encoded protein is CASSLEGQAIYGYTF. V gene TRBV7-8 combines with J gene TRBJ1-2; TRBD1 aligns across 7 bases. Germline CDR1 and CDR2: SGHVS and FQNEAQ. V gave up 1 base and J gave up 4 bases; unmatched junction bases: 6. This CDR3 has 15 residues.

The chain uses TRBV18 and TRBJ2-3, with TRBD2 as a possible D gene (5 bases). Trimming removed 6 bases at V and 1 base at J, with 14 bases between. From germline, CDR1 is KGHSH and CDR2 LQKENI. CDR3 length equals 15 residues. The CDR3 DNA is TGTGCCAGCTCTATTACTCGGACTGGCACAGATACGCAGTATTTT. Its protein is CASSITRTGTDTQYF.

The genes are TRBV28 and TRBJ2-7; 8 positions match TRBD1. Germline V gene data show CDR1 as MDHEN and CDR2 as SYDVKM. This CDR3 is 15 amino acids long. Losses at the gene ends were 6 bases for V and 2 bases for J; bases not matched to a gene: 9. The CDR3 nucleotides read TGTGCCAGCAGCCAGCCGGGACAGGTAACCTACGAGCAGTACTTC. It codes for CASSQPGQVTYEQYF.

J is TRBJ1-5 and V is TRBV6-1; no definite D call. The germline gives CDR1 MNHNS, CDR2 SASEGT. The CDR3 runs 14 residues. Trimming took off 7 bases at V and 0 bases at J, with 10 bases between the two ends. DNA for the CDR3: TGTGCCAGCACCAGCGGACGTAGCAATCAGCCCCAGCATTTT. As protein: CASTSGRSNQPQHF.

This chain connects TRBV15 to TRBJ2-7, with 10 bases aligning to TRBD1. The germline CDR1 and CDR2 sequences are LNHNV and YYDKDF (reference sequence). The CDR3 runs 14 residues. V gave up 4 bases and J gave up 7 bases; unmatched junction bases: 7. DNA of the CDR3: TGTGCCACCAGCAACCGGGACAGGGGTGAGGAGCAGTACTTC. Its translation is CATSNRDRGEEQYF.

This clone was recorded only once. The CDR3 DNA reads as TGTGCCAGCAGTTATTTACCCGGACAGGGAGCTTACGAGCAGTACTTC. The encoded protein is CASSYLPGQGAYEQYF. The chain employs TRBV27 and TRBJ2-7; 8 nucleotides align to TRBD1. Germline V gene sequence: CDR1 MNHEY, CDR2 SMNVEV (reference sequence). This CDR3 has 16 residues. V was pared by 4 bases and J by 4 bases, with 12 bases of the junction left unmatched.

The V gene is TRBV7-9, the J gene TRBJ2-5; tentative D call: TRBD2 (5 bases). The CDR3 covers 14 residues. CDR1 and CDR2 (germline): SEHNR, FQNEAQ (reference sequence). Trimming stripped 5 bases from V and 2 bases from J, with 12 bases between. This chain's CDR3 is CASSTQRPQETQYF. CDR3 in DNA: TGTGCCAGCAGCACCCAGCGGCCTCAAGAGACCCAGTACTTC.

The chain combines TRBV5-1 with TRBJ1-6, with D perhaps matching TRBD1 (6 bases). CDR1 and CDR2 (germline): SGHRS, YFSETQ. The CDR3 consists of 17 residues. With 1 base removed from V and 9 bases from J, the gap between germline ends came to 20 bases. The CDR3 DNA sequence: TGCGCCAGCAGCTTGACAGGGATGGGGATGGGAATTTCACCCCTCCACTTT. It specifies CASSLTGMGMGISPLHF. Full variable domain (rest looked up from reference TRBV5-1 and TRBJ1-6): KAGVTQTPRYLIKTRGQQVTLSCSPISGHRSVSWYQQTPGQGLQFLFEYFSETQRNKGNFPGRFSGRQFSNSRSEMNVSTLELGDSALYLCASSLTGMGMGISPLHFGNGTRLTVT.

This rearrangement joins TRBV7-2 to TRBJ2-1; a possible D gene is TRBD2 (7 bases). Trimming left V 4 bases short and J 2 bases short, with 9 bases between. The germline CDR1 and CDR2 sequences are SGHTA and FQGNSA. This CDR3 spans 14 amino acids. CDR3 protein: CASSSGGPYNEQFF. CDR3 coding DNA: TGTGCCAGCAGCTCCGGGGGGCCCTACAATGAGCAGTTCTTC.

This chain uses TRBV9 with TRBJ2-1, with a possible D match to TRBD2 (5 bases). Germline-derived CDR1 and CDR2 are SGDLS and YYNGEE. This CDR3 has 12 amino acids. V dropped 4 bases and J dropped 7 bases, with 9 bases sitting between them. The CDR3 protein is CASSQLGNEQFF. CDR3 DNA sequence: TGTGCCAGCAGCCAACTAGGGAATGAGCAGTTCTTC. Full variable domain (rest looked up from reference TRBV9 and TRBJ2-1): DSGVTQTPKHLITATGQRVTLRCSPRSGDLSVYWYQQSLDQGLQFLIQYYNGEERAKGNILERFSAQQFPDLHSELNLSSLELGDSALYFCASSQLGNEQFFGPGTRLTVL.

The CDR3 region is CASSSLGTSGSKAYEQYF. The DNA of the CDR3 is TGTGCCAGCAGCTCACTGGGGACTAGCGGGAGCAAGGCCTACGAGCAGTACTTC. The chain joins TRBV7-9 to TRBJ2-7, with 14 bases lining up with TRBD2. Germline V gene lookup returns CDR1 SEHNR and CDR2 FQNEAQ (reference sequence). This CDR3 spans 18 amino acids. With 4 bases clipped from V and 2 bases from J, the junction kept 10 bases outside the gene matches.

This clone was detected only once. The V call is TRBV21-1, the J call TRBJ1-2; TRBD1 was called by the table and not checked on the DNA. TRBV21-1 is shown as a pseudogene. The CDR3 is 14 amino acids. This chain's CDR3 is CASRDRGGLRGYTF. DNA for the CDR3: TGTGCCAGCAGGGACAGGGGAGGTTTGCGGGGCTACACCTTC.

The chain is built from TRBV2 and TRBJ2-7, with 8 nucleotides matching TRBD1. V shed 9 bases, J shed 0 bases, and the junction held 7 bases outside the gene matches. The V gene's germline CDR1 is SNHLY and CDR2 FYNNEI. The CDR3 consists of 14 residues. This CDR3 is CASDFDRGSYEQYF. The DNA of the CDR3 is TGTGCCAGTGACTTTGACAGGGGCTCCTACGAGCAGTACTTC.

The chain carries TRBV6-1 and TRBJ1-1, with TRBD1 matching over 8 bases. Germline V CDR1 and CDR2: MNHNS, SASEGT. J gave up 1 base and V 8 bases, and 9 bases lay outside the gene matches. This CDR3 is built from 15 residues. DNA of the CDR3: TGTGCCAGCCTCCGCCGACAGGGGCCGAACACTGAAGCTTTCTTT. Encoded protein: CASLRRQGPNTEAFF.

The rearrangement uses TRBV15 and TRBJ2-1, with 8 bases aligning to TRBD2. There are 16 residues in the CDR3. Trimming removed 0 bases from V and 9 bases from J; junction bases left unmatched: 10. Germline V gene sequence: CDR1 LNHNV, CDR2 YYDKDF (reference sequence). This CDR3 reads CATSRDRGGRRGEQFF. DNA for the CDR3: TGTGCCACCAGCAGAGATCGGGGGGGGCGTCGCGGTGAGCAGTTCTTC.

The rearrangement uses TRBV4-1 and TRBJ2-5, with TRBD2 matching 9 bases. Per the germline V gene, CDR1 is MGHRA and CDR2 is YSYEKL. The CDR3 is 17 amino acids. Germline trimming cut 0 bases from V and 2 bases from J; bases unmatched to any gene: 7. This CDR3 reads CASSQETSGPVQETQYF. The CDR3 bases are TGCGCCAGCAGCCAAGAAACTAGCGGGCCAGTACAAGAGACCCAGTACTTC.

This clone was picked up a small number of times. The chain is built from TRBV30 and TRBJ1-1, with D uncertain. This CDR3 is 11 amino acids long. With 7 bases removed from V and 0 bases from J, the gap between germline ends came to 6 bases. Per the germline V gene, CDR1 is GTSNPN and CDR2 is SVGIG (reference sequence). CDR3 DNA sequence: TGTGCCTCGGAGGTGAACACTGAAGCTTTCTTT. It codes for CASEVNTEAFF.

The chain employs TRBV19 and TRBJ1-5, with 7 bases that match TRBD1. V shed 7 bases and J 0 bases; nucleotides not matched to a gene: 15. CDR1 LNHDA and CDR2 SQIVND come from the germline V gene (reference sequence). This CDR3 contains 18 residues. The CDR3 region has the DNA TGTGCCAGTACTCTGAGACAGGGTTTCCCTTATAGCAATCAGCCCCAGCATTTT. It is translated as CASTLRQGFPYSNQPQHF.